These T cell receptor beta chains were read from a single sample in a study of cytomegalovirus exposure and HLA in healthy donors. TCRdb's copy holds only in-frame clones and misses some; the assay was immunoSEQ multiplex PCR. The sample consists of about 140,000 clones, roughly 10% of them appearing once. Sequenced material: PBMCs. All receptors come from a man aged 45-65 years in good health and CMV-seronegative. Each CDR3 is given with its conserved first and last residue. Fields, in order: J gene, clone size, V gene, D gene, CDR3 protein, CDR3 DNA. The D gene is left open where the match is weak. Size is omitted from some rows. Given values are once, few, many or a class for expanded clones.

TRBJ1-1	few	TRBV11-1	TRBD1	CASSFVPGQGRRNTEAFF	TGTGCCAGCAGCTTTGTTCCGGGACAGGGAAGGAGGAACACTGAAGCTTTCTTT
TRBJ2-7	.	TRBV4-1	.	CASSQRLDAGPYEQYF	TGCGCCAGCAGCCAACGACTGGATGCGGGGCCCTACGAGCAGTACTTC
TRBJ2-5	.	TRBV6-1	.	CASSVERQETQYF	TGTGCCAGCAGTGTGGAGAGACAAGAGACCCAGTACTTC
TRBJ2-6	few	TRBV7-3	.	CASSLIGGSSGANVLTF	TGTGCCAGCAGCTTAATAGGCGGCAGCTCTGGGGCCAACGTCCTGACTTTC
TRBJ2-3	.	TRBV5-6	TRBD2	CASLAGLAGDPFTDTQYF	TGTGCCAGCCTAGCGGGACTAGCGGGAGACCCTTTCACAGATACGCAGTATTTT
TRBJ2-7	few	TRBV2	TRBD2	CASSPPSSGPTYEQYF	TGTGCCAGCAGTCCTCCATCTAGCGGGCCTACCTACGAGCAGTACTTC
TRBJ1-6	.	TRBV6-1	TRBD1	CASNLDRGYSPLHF	TGTGCCAGCAATTTGGACAGGGGATATTCACCCCTCCACTTT
TRBJ2-3	.	TRBV2	TRBD1	CASSGTGGFTDTQYF	TGTGCCAGCAGTGGCACAGGGGGTTTCACAGATACGCAGTATTTT
TRBJ1-3	few	TRBV6-1	TRBD1	CASSDDRVSGNTIYF	TGTGCCAGCAGTGACGACAGGGTATCTGGAAACACCATATATTTT
TRBJ2-3	.	TRBV7-3	.	CASSFASQGVGDTQYF	TGTGCCAGCAGCTTCGCCTCTCAAGGGGTTGGAGATACGCAGTATTTT
TRBJ1-5	.	TRBV2	TRBD1	CASRLDRGSNQPQHF	TGTGCCAGCAGACTCGACAGGGGTAGCAATCAGCCCCAGCATTTT
TRBJ1-1	.	TRBV30	TRBD1	CAWGLDRPRTEAFF	TGTGCCTGGGGTTTGGACAGGCCTAGGACTGAAGCTTTCTTT
TRBJ1-5	.	TRBV6-1	.	CASSEAGDGQPQHF	TGTGCCAGCAGTGAAGCAGGGGATGGTCAGCCCCAGCATTTT
TRBJ2-3	.	TRBV7-2	TRBD2	CASSFRLAGADTQYF	TGTGCCAGCAGTTTTCGGCTAGCGGGAGCAGATACGCAGTATTTT
TRBJ1-1	.	TRBV28	.	CASSSGHFEEAFF	TGTGCCAGCAGTTCTGGACATTTCGAAGAGGCTTTCTTT
TRBJ2-2	few	TRBV5-4	TRBD2	CASSRGLAPTGELFF	TGTGCCAGCAGCCGGGGACTAGCGCCTACCGGGGAGCTGTTTTTT
TRBJ2-7	few	TRBV7-6	.	CASSSPPGLPTGRSYEQYF	TGTGCCAGCAGCTCGCCACCGGGACTACCAACAGGGAGGTCCTACGAGCAGTACTTC
TRBJ1-1	few	TRBV6-6	.	CASSYSRNPMNTEAFF	TGTGCCAGCAGTTACTCGCGGAACCCTATGAACACTGAAGCTTTCTTT
TRBJ1-1	few	TRBV7-9	.	CASSFLGREAFF	TGTGCCAGCAGCTTCCTCGGCAGGGAAGCTTTCTTT
TRBJ2-7	.	TRBV6-5	.	CASSAGRGYEQYF	TGTGCCAGCAGCGCAGGGCGGGGCTACGAGCAGTACTTC
TRBJ1-4	few	TRBV5-4	TRBD1	CASSVGQGEEKLFF	TGTGCCAGCAGTGTTGGACAGGGGGAGGAAAAACTGTTTTTT
TRBJ2-2	.	TRBV2	.	CASRLRGSNTGELFF	TGTGCCAGCAGGCTCAGGGGCTCGAACACCGGGGAGCTGTTTTTT
TRBJ1-5	.	TRBV6-1	.	CASLDIRNQPQHF	TGTGCCAGTCTTGACATCCGCAATCAGCCCCAGCATTTT
TRBJ2-5	few	TRBV19	TRBD1	CASSMTGVSETQYF	TGTGCCAGTAGTATGACAGGGGTTTCGGAGACCCAGTACTTC
TRBJ1-3	.	TRBV30	TRBD1	CAENRGSGNTIYF	TGTGCCGAGAACAGGGGATCTGGAAACACCATATATTTT
TRBJ1-5	few	TRBV19	TRBD1	CASSIGQGSNQPQHF	TGTGCCAGTAGTATAGGACAGGGTAGCAATCAGCCCCAGCATTTT
TRBJ2-1	.	TRBV5-4	TRBD2	CASSLVWTSGNNEQFF	TGTGCCAGCAGCTTGGTCTGGACTAGCGGAAACAATGAGCAGTTCTTC
TRBJ1-4	few	TRBV13	TRBD1	CASSARQGTNEKLFF	TGTGCCAGCAGCGCCCGACAGGGTACTAATGAAAAACTGTTTTTT
TRBJ2-5	.	TRBV5-1	.	CASSPGISQETQYF	TGCGCCAGCAGCCCAGGGATATCCCAAGAGACCCAGTACTTC
TRBJ2-5	.	TRBV5-1	TRBD2	CASSTGLAGGGHKETQYF	TGCGCCAGCAGCACCGGACTAGCGGGAGGGGGCCACAAAGAGACCCAGTACTTC
TRBJ2-2	once	TRBV18	TRBD1	CASSEGQGATSRGELFF	TGTGCCAGCTCAGAGGGACAGGGGGCGACTTCCCGCGGGGAGCTGTTTTTT
TRBJ2-6	.	TRBV6-5	.	CASTRSSGANVLTF	TGTGCCAGCACTCGGAGCTCTGGGGCCAACGTCCTGACTTTC
TRBJ1-5	.	TRBV6-1	TRBD1	CASSGDRDQPQHF	TGTGCCAGCAGTGGGGACAGGGATCAGCCCCAGCATTTT
TRBJ2-7	.	TRBV30	.	CAWSVNRGTSLHASYEQYF	TGTGCCTGGAGCGTGAACAGAGGGACTTCCTTACACGCCTCCTACGAGCAGTACTTC
TRBJ1-1	few	TRBV7-3	TRBD1	CASSFDRGNTEAFF	TGTGCCAGCAGCTTCGACAGGGGTAACACTGAAGCTTTCTTT
TRBJ1-5	.	TRBV18	.	CASSPSGVQPQHF	TGTGCCAGCTCACCCTCCGGGGTTCAGCCCCAGCATTTT
TRBJ2-1	few	TRBV29-1	.	CSGGPSYNEQFF	TGCAGCGGAGGCCCTTCCTACAATGAGCAGTTCTTC
TRBJ2-5	.	TRBV18	TRBD2	CASSPPGRVVTQYF	TGTGCCAGCTCACCACCGGGGAGGGTGGTGACCCAGTACTTC
TRBJ2-7	few	TRBV7-9	.	CASSLAPDSRTNYEQYF	TGTGCCAGCAGCTTAGCCCCCGACAGCCGAACGAACTACGAGCAGTACTTC
TRBJ1-2	few	TRBV27	TRBD1	CASSSTGGKYGYTF	TGTGCCAGCAGTTCGACAGGGGGCAAGTATGGCTACACCTTC
TRBJ1-2	few	TRBV6-5	.	CASSTGQVTDGYTF	TGTGCCAGCAGTACCGGCCAGGTAACAGATGGCTACACCTTC
TRBJ2-1	.	TRBV11-3	TRBD2	CASSSYRETSGRTYEQFF	TGTGCCAGCAGCTCATACAGGGAGACTAGCGGGAGGACCTATGAGCAGTTCTTC
TRBJ2-7	few	TRBV6-1	.	CASSERDNYEQYF	TGTGCCAGCAGTGAACGGGACAACTACGAGCAGTACTTC
TRBJ2-7	few	TRBV6-5	TRBD2	CASSSRLADYEQYF	TGTGCCAGCAGTTCTAGACTAGCGGACTACGAGCAGTACTTC
TRBJ1-2	few	TRBV6-6	TRBD1	CASSYNRGNYGYTF	TGTGCCAGCAGTTACAACAGGGGGAACTATGGCTACACCTTC
TRBJ2-7	few	TRBV28	.	CAIGDRIISYEQYF	TGTGCCATCGGAGACAGGATCATCTCCTACGAGCAGTACTTC